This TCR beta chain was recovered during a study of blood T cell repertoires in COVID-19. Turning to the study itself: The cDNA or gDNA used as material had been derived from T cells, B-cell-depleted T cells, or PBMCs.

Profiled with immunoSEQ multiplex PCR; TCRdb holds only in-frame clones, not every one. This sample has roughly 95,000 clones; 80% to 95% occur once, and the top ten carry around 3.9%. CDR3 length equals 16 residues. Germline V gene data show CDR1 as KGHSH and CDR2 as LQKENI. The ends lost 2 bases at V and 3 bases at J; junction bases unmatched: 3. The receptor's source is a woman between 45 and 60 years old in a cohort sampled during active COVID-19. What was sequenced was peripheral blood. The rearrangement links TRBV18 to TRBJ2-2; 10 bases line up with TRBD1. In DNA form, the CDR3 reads TGTGCCAGCTCACCAGCGGGACAGGGGCACACCGGGGAGCTGTTTTTT. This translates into CASSPAGQGHTGELFF.